This passage covers 23 T cell receptor beta chains from one sample sequenced in a study of beta chain features in type 1 diabetes. Study-wide results and limits: Shortening that was moderate but significant affected the TCRB CDR3s of Type 1 diabetes patients in all four CD4+ subsets.

These receptors lack a known antigen. The entirety of the isolated RNA underwent reverse transcription, so expressed TCRB transcripts were sequenced. Method: immunoSEQ multiplex PCR; TCRdb's copy keeps in-frame clones and lacks some. The table includes about 650,000 clones, around 12% detected once. The source material was naive CD4+ T cells from blood. The receptors stem from a man aged 25-45 years with type 1 diabetes.

This clone came up a few times. The chain is built from TRBV2 and TRBJ2-1, with TRBD2 matching 13 bases. V lost 4 bases and J lost 8; bases outside the gene matches: 2. The CDR3 runs 14 residues. Looked up from germline, CDR1 is SNHLY and CDR2 is FYNNEI. The CDR3 region is CASSGTSGGDEQFF. CDR3 DNA: TGTGCCAGCAGTGGGACTAGCGGGGGTGATGAGCAGTTCTTC.

This rearrangement joins TRBV4-3 to TRBJ1-4; 10 bases align to TRBD1. V was clipped by 1 base and J by 0 bases; unmatched bases: 2. Germline assignment: CDR1 LGHNA and CDR2 YSLEER. The CDR3 spans 17 residues. CDR3 loop: CASSQGGTGATNEKLFF. In nucleotides, the CDR3 is TGCGCCAGCAGCCAAGGAGGGACAGGGGCAACTAATGAAAAACTGTTTTTT.

This clone was counted between two and nine times. This chain uses TRBV6-5 with TRBJ1-5; D might be TRBD1 (6 bases). Trimming shortened V by 2 bases and J by 1 base, and 9 bases separated the two germline ends. Germline CDR1 is MNHEY and CDR2 is SVGAGI. The CDR3 totals 15 residues. The CDR3, as DNA: TGTGCCAGCAGTTACAACAGGGAGAGCAATCAGCCCCAGCATTTT. The encoded protein is CASSYNRESNQPQHF.

Only a few counts were recorded for this clone. This chain connects TRBV9 to TRBJ2-3, with 8 positions matching TRBD1. This CDR3 is 14 amino acids long. Germline values: CDR1 SGDLS, CDR2 YYNGEE. Trimming at V came to 3 bases and at J to 5 bases, leaving 5 bases not matched to a gene. As DNA, the CDR3 is TGTGCCAGCAGCGCGCAGGGGGCTGGAGATACGCAGTATTTT. Residues: CASSAQGAGDTQYF. Supplemented by reference TRBV9 and TRBJ2-3, the full variable domain reads DSGVTQTPKHLITATGQRVTLRCSPRSGDLSVYWYQQSLDQGLQFLIQYYNGEERAKGNILERFSAQQFPDLHSELNLSSLELGDSALYFCASSAQGAGDTQYFGPGTRLTVL.

V is TRBV2 and J is TRBJ1-6, with D perhaps matching TRBD1 (5 bases). With 3 bases removed from V and 5 bases from J, the gap between germline ends came to 14 bases. This CDR3 comprises 16 residues. Germline loops: CDR1 SNHLY, CDR2 FYNNEI. CDR3 protein: CASSEGQGRNNSPLHF. The CDR3 DNA is TGTGCCAGCAGTGAGGGGCAGGGCCGGAATAATTCACCCCTCCACTTT.

J is TRBJ1-6 and V is TRBV5-6; maybe TRBD1 (5 bases). Trimming left V 0 bases short and J 3 bases short, with 10 bases between. The CDR3 extends over 16 amino acids. Germline assignment: CDR1 SGHDT and CDR2 YYEEEE. The CDR3 DNA sequence: TGTGCCAGCAGCTTGGGACAGCTTCGCTATAATTCACCCCTCCACTTT. It yields the protein CASSLGQLRYNSPLHF.

There are a few counts of this clone. The V gene is TRBV5-6, the J gene TRBJ2-3; unclear D gene. With 1 base removed from V and 1 base from J, the gap between germline ends came to 4 bases. CDR3 length: 13 residues. The germline CDR1 and CDR2 sequences are SGHDT and YYEEEE. The CDR3 DNA is TGTGCCAGCAGCTTGAGGGGCACAGATACGCAGTATTTT. This codes for CASSLRGTDTQYF.

The chain recombines TRBV30 with TRBJ1-5; 7 bases align to TRBD1. The CDR3 length is 16 residues. CDR1 and CDR2 from the germline V gene are GTSNPN and SVGIG (reference sequence). V shed 2 bases, J shed 5 bases, and the junction held 12 bases outside the gene matches. CDR3 in DNA: TGTGCCTGGAGTTCCCGCAGGGGGGCGAAGGATCAGCCCCAGCATTTT. It specifies CAWSSRRGAKDQPQHF.

The table lists this clone with a few counts. The V and J genes are TRBV14 and TRBJ2-7; D perhaps matches TRBD2 (6 bases). This CDR3 has 13 amino acids. Deletions cut 6 bases from V and 6 bases from J, with 15 bases between. Per the germline V gene, CDR1 is SGHDN and CDR2 is FVKESK. The CDR3 DNA follows: TGTGCCAGCAGTCGAGGAGCGGGTTCCGAGCAGTACTTC. Its translation: CASSRGAGSEQYF.

This clone was picked up a small number of times. This sequence joins TRBV11-3 and TRBJ2-3; a possible D gene is TRBD1 (5 bases). Per germline, CDR1 SGHNT and CDR2 YENEEA. V was pared by 1 base and J by 6 bases, with 17 bases between. The CDR3 length is 16 residues. CDR3 protein: CASSLGRAGSSDTQYF. CDR3 sequence (DNA): TGTGCCAGCAGCTTAGGTCGTGCAGGGTCTTCGGATACGCAGTATTTT.

This clone has just a few counts. This chain's CDR3 is CASSLGLASNEQFF. In nucleotides, the CDR3 is TGTGCCAGCAGCCTGGGACTAGCCTCCAATGAGCAGTTCTTC. This chain links TRBV7-3 with TRBJ2-1; 9 nucleotides match TRBD2. Trimming cost V 5 bases and J 6 bases; bases outside gene matches: 5. The germline CDR1 and CDR2 sequences are SGHTA and FQGTGA. The CDR3 consists of 14 residues.

V is TRBV9 and J is TRBJ1-3; no clear D. This CDR3 is built from 16 residues. CDR1 SGDLS and CDR2 YYNGEE come from the germline V gene. Trimming took off 3 bases at V and 3 bases at J, with 16 bases between the two ends. CDR3 amino acids: CASSASVQAYGNTIYF. The DNA of the CDR3 is TGTGCCAGCAGCGCATCGGTGCAGGCGTATGGAAACACCATATATTTT.

Here the CDR3 reads CAWSQTGGNQPQHF. DNA for the CDR3: TGTGCCTGGAGTCAGACGGGGGGCAATCAGCCCCAGCATTTT. This chain connects TRBV30 to TRBJ1-5, with D perhaps TRBD1 (5 bases). CDR1 GTSNPN and CDR2 SVGIG come from the germline V gene (reference sequence). This CDR3 contains 14 residues. With 2 bases removed from V and 2 bases from J, the gap between germline ends came to 10 bases.

This clone showed up just a few times. The genes are TRBV2 and TRBJ2-1, with TRBD1 matching 9 bases. The CDR3 spans 14 residues. V dropped 6 bases and J dropped 9; count of bases not matched to a gene: 9. Germline V CDR1 and CDR2: SNHLY, FYNNEI. As DNA, the CDR3 is TGTGCCAGCAGGTCCCTGGGACAGGGACTTGAGCAGTTCTTC. As protein: CASRSLGQGLEQFF.

In DNA form, the CDR3 reads TGTGCCAGCAGCCCGGGGACTGGCTCCTACAATGAGCAGTTCTTC. As protein: CASSPGTGSYNEQFF. The chain couples TRBV9 to TRBJ2-1, with a weak D call TRBD2 (6 bases). The CDR3 has 15 amino acids. Trimming took off 4 bases at V and 0 bases at J, with 11 bases between the two ends. Per germline, CDR1 SGDLS and CDR2 YYNGEE.

The genes are TRBV28 and TRBJ1-5; D not resolved. CDR1 and CDR2 (germline): MDHEN, SYDVKM. Trimming left V 4 bases short and J 8 bases short, with 9 bases between. The CDR3 spans 12 residues. CDR3 DNA: TGTGCCAGCAGTTCGCGGCGGGAGCCCCAGCATTTT. Translated: CASSSRREPQHF.

As concerns this clone: This specimen includes other DNA sequences encoding the same CDR3. DNA of the CDR3: TGTGCCAGCAGCCCGGCGGGCACAGATACGCAGTATTTT. It translates to CASSPAGTDTQYF. The V gene is TRBV7-9, the J gene TRBJ2-3; no reliable D call. Germline V gives CDR1 SEHNR, CDR2 FQNEAQ (reference sequence). V lost 5 bases, J lost 1 base, and 7 bases lay in between. CDR3 length: 13 amino acids.

The rearrangement links TRBV5-4 to TRBJ2-5; 9 positions match TRBD1. V dropped 6 bases and J dropped 5; count of bases not matched to a gene: 11. Looked up from germline, CDR1 is SGHNT and CDR2 is YYREEE (reference sequence). The CDR3 loop spans 15 amino acids. The CDR3 reads CASNQRTGAGETQYF. CDR3 bases: TGTGCCAGCAACCAACGGACAGGGGCCGGGGAGACCCAGTACTTC.

This clone appeared a few times. The chain combines TRBV9 with TRBJ2-2; D might be TRBD2 (5 bases). The length of the CDR3 is 14 residues. The V and J ends lost 0 bases and 6 bases respectively, with 9 bases between them. Germline V gene lookup returns CDR1 SGDLS and CDR2 YYNGEE. CDR3 region: CASSVAQRAGELFF. The CDR3 DNA is TGTGCCAGCAGCGTAGCCCAGAGGGCCGGGGAGCTGTTTTTT.

This clone turned up a few times. The J gene is TRBJ1-2, the V gene TRBV6-5; tentatively, D is TRBD1 (5 bases). Germline V CDR1 and CDR2: MNHEY, SVGAGI. The CDR3 is made up of 14 amino acids. The ends were cut back, 5 bases at V and 3 bases at J, with 13 bases in the middle. As DNA, the CDR3 is TGTGCCAGCAGTAGGGGAGACATGGACTATGGCTACACCTTC. It translates to CASSRGDMDYGYTF.

V and J are TRBV7-2 and TRBJ1-5; D gene ambiguous. CDR1 is SGHTA, CDR2 FQGNSA, per germline. The CDR3 has 14 residues. The V and J ends lost 6 bases and 2 bases respectively, with 11 bases between them. CDR3 DNA: TGTGCCAGCAGGCAACCCGGTGGCAATCAGCCCCAGCATTTT. It specifies CASRQPGGNQPQHF.

This rearrangement joins TRBV30 to TRBJ2-5; D not resolved. Germline V lookup: CDR1 GTSNPN, CDR2 SVGIG (reference sequence). V lost 2 bases to trimming and J lost 7 bases, with 20 bases between them. The CDR3 runs 15 residues. CDR3 sequence (DNA): TGTGCCTGGAGTCCACCTAGGGCCCGTACGGGGACCCAGTACTTC. It specifies CAWSPPRARTGTQYF. Combining the CDR3 with reference TRBV30 and TRBJ2-5 gives the whole variable domain SQTIHQWPATLVQPVGSPLSLECTVEGTSNPNLYWYRQAAGRGLQLLFYSVGIGQISSEVPQNLSASRPQDRQFILSSKKLLLSDSGFYLCAWSPPRARTGTQYFGPGTRLLVL.

This clone was picked up a small number of times. This chain joins TRBV11-3 and TRBJ1-2, with D hard to call. CDR3 size: 16 residues. Germline assignment: CDR1 SGHNT and CDR2 YENEEA. V was shortened by 5 bases and J by 3 bases, with 19 bases between the two germline ends. Here the CDR3 DNA reads TGTGCCAGCAGCCCCAGCGAGACGGCAGACTACTATGGCTACACCTTC. It codes for CASSPSETADYYGYTF.